Described below is a single T cell receptor (beta chain) sequence and its context. This sample is drawn from a study of blood T cell repertoires in COVID-19. The CDR3 is 13 amino acids. Per germline, CDR1 MNHEY and CDR2 SVGAGI. Trimming cost V 8 bases and J 7 bases; bases outside gene matches: 9. Method: immunoSEQ multiplex PCR; TCRdb's copy keeps in-frame clones and lacks some. The top ten hold roughly 7.7% of the sample, which has over 45,000 clones, approximately 80% seen once. Sample: peripheral blood. The chain combines TRBV6-5 with TRBJ2-5; 8 nucleotides match TRBD1. This TCR was sampled from a middle-aged man with acute or convalescent COVID-19. CDR3 DNA sequence: TGTGCCAGCTGGGGTGTACAGGGGGGGACCCAGTACTTC. It translates to CASWGVQGGTQYF.